This paragraph reports one T cell receptor beta chain. Its target is not known. V dropped 0 bases and J dropped 2; count of bases not matched to a gene: 3. CDR3 size: 17 residues. CDR1 SGHNT and CDR2 YYREEE come from the germline V gene (reference sequence). This record comes from a study of cytomegalovirus exposure and HLA in healthy donors. Notes on the study in general: The study recorded over 150 TCR beta chains that were cytomegalovirus-associated. TRBV6-2, TRBV6-3 and other indistinguishable V segments were excluded. A likely sequencing artifact accounted for one observed cluster of highly shared sequence variants.

PCR was performed using 60 Vbeta and 13 Jbeta primers. Some clones are missing from TCRdb's copy, which holds only in-frame ones; the method was immunoSEQ multiplex PCR. The profile covers more than 65,000 clones, with roughly 79% appearing a single time and 4.5% to 7% taken by the ten largest. The gene calls are TRBV5-4 and TRBJ2-6, with 9 bases lining up with TRBD2. The material sequenced was PBMCs. The TCR sequence derives from a female donor in good health and CMV-seronegative. In nucleotides, the CDR3 is TGTGCCAGCAGCTTGGTCGGCGGGGGGGCTGGGGCCAACGTCCTGACTTTC. This gives the protein CASSLVGGGAGANVLTF.